This entry describes one T cell receptor (beta chain). Its specificity is unknown. The sample comes from a study of shared clonotypes between healthy human individuals. About the study: Donors had three CD4 naive, three CD4 memory, two CD8 naive and one CD8 memory plate apiece. Overall study findings and caveats: The authors sampled blood alone, and tissue repertoires likely differ. Non-shared clonotypes had lower generation probabilities than clonotypes shared by all four sorted-subset donors.

CDR3 length: 12 amino acids. V lost 2 bases and J 7 bases, leaving 5 bases between the germline ends. From germline, CDR1 is SGHAT and CDR2 FQNNGV. Some clones are missing from TCRdb's copy, which holds only in-frame ones; the method was immunoSEQ multiplex PCR. This table holds over a million clones, approximately 80% found once. The rearrangement joins TRBV11-2 to TRBJ1-4; D not certain. This receptor was obtained from a man in his late teens or twenties in good health. Some clones in this sample may be carry-over from other donors' samples. The sample comprised memory CD4+ T cells from PBMCs. The subset denotes: CD45RA-negative fraction. CDR3 in DNA: TGTGCCAGCAGCTTATTGAGTGAAAAACTGTTTTTT. Translated, it gives CASSLLSEKLFF.